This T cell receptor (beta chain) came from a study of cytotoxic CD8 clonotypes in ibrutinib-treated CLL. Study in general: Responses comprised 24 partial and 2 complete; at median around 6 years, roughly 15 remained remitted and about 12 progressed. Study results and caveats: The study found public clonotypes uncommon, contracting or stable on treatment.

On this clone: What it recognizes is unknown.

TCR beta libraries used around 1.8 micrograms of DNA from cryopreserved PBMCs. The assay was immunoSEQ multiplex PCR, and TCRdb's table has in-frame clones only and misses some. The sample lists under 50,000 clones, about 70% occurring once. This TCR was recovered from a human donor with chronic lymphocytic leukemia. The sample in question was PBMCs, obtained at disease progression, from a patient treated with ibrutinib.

The CDR3: CASSVGPGQGDEKLFF. CDR3 DNA: TGTGCCAGCAGCGTAGGCCCGGGACAGGGGGATGAAAAACTGTTTTTT. The chain couples TRBV9 to TRBJ1-4; 11 bases map to TRBD1. The CDR3 contains 16 residues. V trimming: 0 bases; J trimming: 6 bases; junction bases outside the gene matches: 4. Germline values: CDR1 SGDLS, CDR2 YYNGEE.